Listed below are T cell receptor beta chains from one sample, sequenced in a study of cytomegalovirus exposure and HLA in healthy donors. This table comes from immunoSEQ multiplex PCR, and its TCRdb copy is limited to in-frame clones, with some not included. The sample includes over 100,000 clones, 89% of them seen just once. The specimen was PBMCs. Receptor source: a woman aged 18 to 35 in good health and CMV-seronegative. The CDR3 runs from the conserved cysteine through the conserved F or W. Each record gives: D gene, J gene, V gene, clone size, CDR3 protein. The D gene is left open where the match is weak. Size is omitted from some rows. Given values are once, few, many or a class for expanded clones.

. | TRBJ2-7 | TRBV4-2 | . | CASSQGRSGGYEQYF
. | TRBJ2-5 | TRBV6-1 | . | CASSVPGKTQYF
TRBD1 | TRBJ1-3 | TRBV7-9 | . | CASSFVLIKQGPGNTIYF
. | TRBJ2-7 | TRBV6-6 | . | CASSPTGHSYEQYF
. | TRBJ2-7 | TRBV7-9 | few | CASSLWTDYEQYF
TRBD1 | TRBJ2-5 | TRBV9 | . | CASSVAQGGPTETQYF
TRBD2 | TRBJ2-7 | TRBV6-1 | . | CASSETPSGYEQYF
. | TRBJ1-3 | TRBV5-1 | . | CASKADSAGNTIYF
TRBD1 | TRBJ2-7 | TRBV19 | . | CASTSRGGGQGVSSYEQYF
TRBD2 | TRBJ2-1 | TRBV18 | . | CASSPGTSKGEQFF
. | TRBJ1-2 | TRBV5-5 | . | CASSFYLTFEGYTF
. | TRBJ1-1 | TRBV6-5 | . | CASSYAGMNTEAFF
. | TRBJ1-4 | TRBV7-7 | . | CASSLAAGFNEKLFF
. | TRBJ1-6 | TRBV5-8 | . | CASSLGVIRRSYNSPLHF
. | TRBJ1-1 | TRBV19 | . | CASSMGRGMNTEAFF
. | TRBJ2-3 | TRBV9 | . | CASSVGQASTDTQYF
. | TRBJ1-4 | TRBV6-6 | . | CASSYSLSDEKLFF
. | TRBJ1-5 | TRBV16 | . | CASSQSTGNQPQHF
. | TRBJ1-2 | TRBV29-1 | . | CSVARGSEGYTF
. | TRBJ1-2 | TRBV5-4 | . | CASRRDGLYGYTF
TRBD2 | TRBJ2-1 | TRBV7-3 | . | CASAPGGVDNEQFF
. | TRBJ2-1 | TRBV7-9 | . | CASSIPTVRRRQFF
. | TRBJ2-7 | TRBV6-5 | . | CASSYSAGIDEQYF